The 30 T cell receptor beta chains below all came from one sample that was sequenced in a study of Ad26.COV2.S vaccination and SARS-CoV-2 variants listed by TCRdb under 2021. Libraries were constructed by the immunoSEQ multiplex PCR assay. As stored in TCRdb, this immuneACCESS dataset retains in-frame rearrangements with V and J assigned. A fraction of the clones does not appear; measured against another copy, unresolved V genes explain less than half of the discrepancy, and the remainder lacks a known reason. This sample holds about 480,000 clones; 87% were observed only once. Clones ranked in the top ten supply roughly 13% of the sample. This specimen's treatment or condition label, per the study, means: around 19 received Ad26.COV2.S at low or high dose, single or two shots; about 5 received placebo; per-sample allocation not given. Repertoires of vaccine and placebo recipients were sequenced from samples taken on day 63 after the first injection.

The material was peripheral blood, obtained in a trial of Ad26.COV2.S vaccine versus placebo. Every receptor here comes from a person between 18 and 65 years old who received the Ad26.COV2.S COVID-19 vaccine or a placebo.

Only a few counts were recorded for this clone. V and J are TRBV28 and TRBJ1-2, with unresolved D. V dropped 11 bases and J dropped 4 bases, with 11 bases sitting between them. The germline gives CDR1 MDHEN, CDR2 SYDVKM. CDR3 length: 11 residues. The CDR3 DNA sequence: TGTGCCTCCAGTCCGGCCTATGGCTACACCTTC. It encodes CASSPAYGYTF.

The V call is TRBV30, the J call TRBJ1-4, with D perhaps matching TRBD1 (6 bases). CDR3 length: 13 amino acids. Germline V gene sequence: CDR1 GTSNPN, CDR2 SVGIG (reference sequence). Between the trimmed V and J ends, which lost 2 bases and 8 bases, there was a span of 12 bases. The CDR3 coding sequence is TGTGCCTGGAGTCGGGGGGCTCAAGAAAAACTGTTTTTT. Translated, it gives CAWSRGAQEKLFF.

This clone was recorded a few times. The genes are TRBV6-5 and TRBJ1-1; D gene unclear. The length of the CDR3 is 14 residues. V was shortened by 7 bases and J by 1 base, with 13 bases between the two germline ends. CDR1 and CDR2 (germline): MNHEY, SVGAGI. In DNA, the CDR3 is TGTGCCAGCACTATGGACGAACCGAACACTGAAGCTTTCTTT. It is translated as CASTMDEPNTEAFF.

The chain recombines TRBV7-9 with TRBJ1-5; 7 bases fit TRBD1. The CDR3 sequence is 13 residues long. Losses at the gene ends were 1 base for V and 6 bases for J; bases not matched to a gene: 0. The germline V gene encodes CDR1 SEHNR and CDR2 FQNEAQ (reference sequence). The CDR3 spells CASSLDRGQPQHF. CDR3 DNA sequence: TGTGCCAGCAGCTTAGACAGGGGTCAGCCCCAGCATTTT.

The CDR3 protein is CASSLWSGQTYEQYF. In nucleotides, the CDR3 is TGTGCCAGCAGTTTATGGTCGGGGCAGACCTACGAGCAGTACTTC. The chain carries TRBV27 and TRBJ2-7; the D gene could be TRBD1 or TRBD2 (5 bases each). Germline loops: CDR1 MNHEY, CDR2 SMNVEV (reference sequence). V gave up 1 base and J gave up 2 bases, with 12 bases separating them. This CDR3 spans 15 amino acids.

This clone came up once. The chain employs TRBV27 and TRBJ1-5; tentative D call: TRBD1 (5 bases). The CDR3 consists of 16 residues. Germline lookup yields CDR1 MNHEY and CDR2 SMNVEV (reference sequence). V was shortened by 0 bases and J by 3 bases, with 12 bases between the two germline ends. The CDR3 DNA reads TGTGCCAGCAGTTTATCGCTCAGGGCCCACAATCAGCCCCAGCATTTT. This encodes CASSLSLRAHNQPQHF.

This chain connects TRBV4-2 to TRBJ2-7, with D possibly matching TRBD2 (5 bases). The CDR3 totals 13 residues. Germline values: CDR1 LGHNA, CDR2 YNFKEQ. V lost 5 bases, J lost 3 bases, and 11 bases lay in between. CDR3 in amino acids: CASSKRRGYEQYF. As DNA, the CDR3 is TGTGCCAGCAGCAAAAGACGGGGCTACGAGCAGTACTTC.

The chain has TRBV28 and TRBJ1-2; the match to TRBD1 covers 12 bases. CDR3 length equals 13 residues. Trimming at V came to 6 bases and at J to 8 bases, leaving 4 bases not matched to a gene. Germline CDR1 reads MDHEN; CDR2 reads SYDVKM. CDR3 coding DNA: TGTGCCAGCAGGGGGGACAGGGGGCGAGGCTACACCTTC. Its translation is CASRGDRGRGYTF.

CDR3 loop: CSIRQGVYNEQFF. The CDR3 coding sequence is TGCAGCATCCGACAGGGGGTCTACAATGAGCAGTTCTTC. This chain joins TRBV29-1 and TRBJ2-1, with TRBD1 identical over 9 bases. Trimming took 8 bases from V and 3 from J; bases not matched to a gene: 5. The germline V gene has CDR1 SQVTM and CDR2 ANQGSEA. The CDR3 totals 13 residues.

The chain recombines TRBV7-2 with TRBJ2-7, with TRBD2 as a possible D gene (5 bases). The germline CDR1 and CDR2 sequences are SGHTA and FQGNSA. V was cut by 1 base and J by 7 bases, with 17 bases left in between. This CDR3 is built from 15 residues. CDR3 protein: CASSLESRLASEQYF. The CDR3 DNA reads TGTGCCAGCAGCTTAGAGTCTCGTCTAGCTTCTGAGCAGTACTTC.

The gene calls are TRBV6-1 and TRBJ2-3, with no clear D. With 1 base removed from V and 6 bases from J, the gap between germline ends came to 20 bases. Germline CDR1 reads MNHNS; CDR2 reads SASEGT. This CDR3 spans 17 amino acids. The CDR3 DNA sequence: TGTGCCAGCAGTGAAGTGGGCGGCTCCCCCCCACAGGATACGCAGTATTTT. The encoded protein is CASSEVGGSPPQDTQYF.

The CDR3 here is CAISERGDSYEQYF. The DNA for the CDR3 is TGTGCCATCAGTGAGAGGGGGGACAGTTACGAGCAGTACTTC. The chain employs TRBV10-3 and TRBJ2-7; D is possibly TRBD1 (7 bases). The CDR3 loop spans 14 amino acids. Trimming pared 2 bases from V and 4 bases from J, leaving 12 bases between. Germline V gene lookup returns CDR1 ENHRY and CDR2 SYGVKD.

This CDR3 reads CASSLEGASGANVLTF. The CDR3 nucleotides are TGTGCCAGCAGCTTAGAAGGGGCCTCCGGGGCCAACGTCCTGACTTTC. V is TRBV7-2 and J is TRBJ2-6, with a tentative D call TRBD1 (5 bases). V was pared by 1 base and J by 4 bases, with 11 bases between. CDR1 and CDR2 (germline): SGHTA, FQGNSA. The CDR3 is 16 amino acids. Supplemented by reference TRBV7-2 and TRBJ2-6, the full variable domain reads GAGVSQSPSNKVTEKGKDVELRCDPISGHTALYWYRQSLGQGLEFLIYFQGNSAPDKSGLPSDRFSAERTGGSVSTLTIQRTQQEDSAVYLCASSLEGASGANVLTFGAGSRLTVL.

This chain joins TRBV30 and TRBJ1-2, with a weak D call TRBD1 (6 bases). Germline V CDR1 and CDR2: GTSNPN, SVGIG (reference sequence). The CDR3 is 11 residues long. Deletions cut 5 bases from V and 4 bases from J, with 8 bases between. CDR3 nucleotides: TGTGCCTGGCAAGGGGGCTATGGCTACACCTTC. Amino acid sequence: CAWQGGYGYTF.

The J gene is TRBJ2-1, the V gene TRBV29-1; TRBD2 agrees at 12 bases. This CDR3 has 17 amino acids. V trimming: 4 bases; J trimming: 6 bases; junction bases outside the gene matches: 13. From germline, CDR1 is SQVTM and CDR2 ANQGSEA. The DNA of the CDR3 is TGCAGCGTTGCGGGTCGCCTAGCGGGAGGGCCGGGCAATGAGCAGTTCTTC. It yields the protein CSVAGRLAGGPGNEQFF.

This chain links TRBV14 with TRBJ2-3; D gene unclear. The CDR3 extends over 16 amino acids. V lost 0 bases to trimming and J lost 8 bases, with 18 bases between them. Per germline, CDR1 SGHDN and CDR2 FVKESK. The CDR3 DNA reads as TGTGCCAGCAGCCAAGAGACGGTAACCCTCTCCGGTACGCAGTATTTT. As protein: CASSQETVTLSGTQYF.

The chain uses TRBV6-5 and TRBJ1-2; 9 nucleotides match TRBD1. In germline, CDR1 is MNHEY, CDR2 SVGAGI. This CDR3 comprises 15 residues. The trim removed 5 bases at V and 6 bases at J, leaving 10 bases unmatched. The CDR3, as DNA: TGTGCCAGCAGTCCACCCGGGACAGGGTTTCATGGCTACACCTTC. This translates into CASSPPGTGFHGYTF.

The chain uses TRBV28 and TRBJ2-1, with 7 bases lining up with TRBD2. The germline V gene encodes CDR1 MDHEN and CDR2 SYDVKM. The CDR3 consists of 14 residues. V shed 6 bases, J shed 4 bases, and the junction held 6 bases outside the gene matches. The CDR3 DNA follows: TGTGCCAGCAGCGCGGAGCGGGGTTACAATGAGCAGTTCTTC. The encoded protein is CASSAERGYNEQFF.

The chain has TRBV18 and TRBJ2-3; TRBD1 agrees at 7 bases. V trimming: 5 bases; J trimming: 0 bases; junction bases outside the gene matches: 5. Germline CDR1 and CDR2: KGHSH and LQKENI. The CDR3 contains 15 residues. The CDR3 DNA is TGTGCCAGCTCAAACATGACAGGGAGCACAGATACGCAGTATTTT. It is translated as CASSNMTGSTDTQYF.

The chain couples TRBV7-2 to TRBJ1-1, with a possible D match to TRBD1 (5 bases). The CDR3 is 15 amino acids. Trimming stripped 1 base from V and 4 bases from J, with 13 bases between. CDR1 and CDR2 (germline): SGHTA, FQGNSA. The CDR3 loop reads CASSLVGDWRTEAFF. In nucleotides, the CDR3 is TGTGCCAGCAGCTTAGTGGGGGACTGGCGCACTGAAGCTTTCTTT.

This clone has a handful of counts. The gene calls are TRBV5-4 and TRBJ1-2; no clear D gene. Germline values: CDR1 SGHNT, CDR2 YYREEE (reference sequence). CDR3 length: 15 amino acids. Trimming removed 3 bases from V and 4 bases from J, with 16 bases in between. The CDR3 spells CASSSEPQVTYGYTF. Written as DNA, the CDR3 is TGTGCCAGCAGCTCTGAACCCCAGGTGACCTATGGCTACACCTTC. The whole variable domain, remainder taken from reference TRBV5-4 and TRBJ1-2, is ETGVTQSPTHLIKTRGQQVTLRCSSQSGHNTVSWYQQALGQGPQFIFQYYREEENGRGNFPPRFSGLQFPNYSSELNVNALELDDSALYLCASSSEPQVTYGYTFGSGTRLTVV.

The V and J genes are TRBV3-1 (or the pseudogene TRBV3-2) and TRBJ2-5; TRBD1 agrees at 8 bases. Trimming cost V 3 bases and J 8 bases; bases outside gene matches: 2. The germline gives CDR1 LGHDT, CDR2 YNNKEL (reference sequence). The CDR3 is made up of 12 amino acids. The CDR3: CASSHGQGTQYF. CDR3 DNA sequence: TGTGCCAGCAGCCACGGACAGGGAACCCAGTACTTC.

Comments on this clone: The sample carries other DNA sequences with the same CDR3. The chain combines TRBV6-2 or TRBV6-3 with TRBJ1-1, with D unresolved. The CDR3 is 13 residues long. Trimming removed 5 bases at V and 1 base at J, with 8 bases between. Germline lookup yields CDR1 MNHEY and CDR2 SVGEGT. CDR3 sequence: CASSKTPNTEAFF. The DNA for the CDR3 is TGTGCCAGCAGTAAGACCCCGAACACTGAAGCTTTCTTT.

This rearrangement joins TRBV5-1 to TRBJ1-1, with 7 bases aligning to TRBD1. CDR1 SGHRS and CDR2 YFSETQ come from the germline V gene. The CDR3 has 15 residues. Germline trimming cut 0 bases from V and 5 bases from J; bases unmatched to any gene: 7. The DNA of the CDR3 is TGCGCCAGCAGCTTGGAGGTCGGCAGGGGGACTGAAGCTTTCTTT. Translating gives CASSLEVGRGTEAFF.

V is TRBV30 and J is TRBJ1-3, with D perhaps TRBD1 (6 bases). The CDR3 contains 16 residues. From germline, CDR1 is GTSNPN and CDR2 SVGIG (reference sequence). V was trimmed by 5 bases and J by 6 bases, leaving 23 bases between them. CDR3 coding DNA: TGTGCCTGGGGAGGAACAGGGCCCGATCTCCAAAACACCATATATTTT. Protein product: CAWGGTGPDLQNTIYF.

This chain uses TRBV18 with TRBJ1-3, with TRBD1 matching 11 bases. The CDR3 spans 16 residues. The V gene's germline CDR1 is KGHSH and CDR2 LQKENI. V was clipped by 2 bases and J by 2 bases; unmatched bases: 2. The CDR3 loop reads CASSPKGQGAGNTIYF. As DNA, the CDR3 is TGTGCCAGCTCACCAAAGGGACAGGGGGCTGGAAACACCATATATTTT.

This chain connects TRBV10-3 to TRBJ1-1; D not certain. Trimming stripped 0 bases from V and 5 bases from J, with 19 bases between. This CDR3 is 17 amino acids long. Germline CDR1 and CDR2: ENHRY and SYGVKD. The CDR3 sequence is CAISESLGINRMTEAFF. The CDR3 coding sequence is TGTGCCATCAGTGAGTCTCTCGGCATTAATCGGATGACTGAAGCTTTCTTT.

This clone was observed a single time. The chain recombines TRBV30 with TRBJ2-2; tentative D call: TRBD1 (5 bases). CDR1 is GTSNPN and CDR2 is SVGIG in the germline V gene (reference sequence). Trimming pared 1 base from V and 4 bases from J, leaving 13 bases between. CDR3 size: 15 residues. CDR3 DNA: TGTGCCTGGAGTGGTATCAGGGCGGCCACCGGGGAGCTGTTTTTT. As protein: CAWSGIRAATGELFF.

The chain is built from TRBV28 and TRBJ2-7; 9 bases align to TRBD2. The germline V gene has CDR1 MDHEN and CDR2 SYDVKM. The junction had 8 bases not matched to a gene; V was cut back by 3 bases and J by 8 bases. CDR3 length: 14 residues. The CDR3 DNA reads TGTGCCAGCAGTTTCGGTCTAGCGGGGAAGAAGCAGTACTTC. This gives the protein CASSFGLAGKKQYF.

There are a few counts of this clone. V usage is TRBV10-3 and J usage is TRBJ1-2, with a tentative D call TRBD1 (6 bases). V dropped 6 bases and J dropped 4 bases, with 12 bases sitting between them. The CDR3 spans 13 residues. Germline CDR1 and CDR2: ENHRY and SYGVKD. The DNA of the CDR3 is TGTGCCATCAGGAGGGACACTGGCTATGGCTACACCTTC. Translating gives CAIRRDTGYGYTF.